In this sample, the clone carrying this T cell receptor beta chain turned up a few times. Its antigen remains unidentified. The sample belongs to a study of sequential checkpoint blockade in melanoma. The sample's treatment: randomized to nivolumab then ipilimumab (arm A) or the reverse (arm B). Germline CDR1 and CDR2: MNHGY and SAAAGT. The CDR3 sequence is 19 residues long. Trimming took 6 bases from V and 6 from J; bases not matched to a gene: 19. Findings and caveats of the study: Pretreatment TIL clonality tracked with response in the nivolumab-first arm.

The protocol was immunoSEQ multiplex PCR, while the TCRdb copy is restricted to in-frame clones and leaves out a portion. The data show a few thousand clones, with roughly 22% seen just once and around 30% held by the top ten. The clonotype originates from a human donor with melanoma. This rearrangement joins TRBV6-8 to TRBJ2-3; 12 bases are a match to TRBD2. Sequencing used tumor tissue (inferred from file names), obtained from a patient given nivolumab and ipilimumab in sequence. CDR3 nucleotides: TGTGCCAGCAGGCCGGGACAAGGGACTAGCGGGTGGTTGGGGGATACGCAGTATTTT. The encoded protein is CASRPGQGTSGWLGDTQYF.